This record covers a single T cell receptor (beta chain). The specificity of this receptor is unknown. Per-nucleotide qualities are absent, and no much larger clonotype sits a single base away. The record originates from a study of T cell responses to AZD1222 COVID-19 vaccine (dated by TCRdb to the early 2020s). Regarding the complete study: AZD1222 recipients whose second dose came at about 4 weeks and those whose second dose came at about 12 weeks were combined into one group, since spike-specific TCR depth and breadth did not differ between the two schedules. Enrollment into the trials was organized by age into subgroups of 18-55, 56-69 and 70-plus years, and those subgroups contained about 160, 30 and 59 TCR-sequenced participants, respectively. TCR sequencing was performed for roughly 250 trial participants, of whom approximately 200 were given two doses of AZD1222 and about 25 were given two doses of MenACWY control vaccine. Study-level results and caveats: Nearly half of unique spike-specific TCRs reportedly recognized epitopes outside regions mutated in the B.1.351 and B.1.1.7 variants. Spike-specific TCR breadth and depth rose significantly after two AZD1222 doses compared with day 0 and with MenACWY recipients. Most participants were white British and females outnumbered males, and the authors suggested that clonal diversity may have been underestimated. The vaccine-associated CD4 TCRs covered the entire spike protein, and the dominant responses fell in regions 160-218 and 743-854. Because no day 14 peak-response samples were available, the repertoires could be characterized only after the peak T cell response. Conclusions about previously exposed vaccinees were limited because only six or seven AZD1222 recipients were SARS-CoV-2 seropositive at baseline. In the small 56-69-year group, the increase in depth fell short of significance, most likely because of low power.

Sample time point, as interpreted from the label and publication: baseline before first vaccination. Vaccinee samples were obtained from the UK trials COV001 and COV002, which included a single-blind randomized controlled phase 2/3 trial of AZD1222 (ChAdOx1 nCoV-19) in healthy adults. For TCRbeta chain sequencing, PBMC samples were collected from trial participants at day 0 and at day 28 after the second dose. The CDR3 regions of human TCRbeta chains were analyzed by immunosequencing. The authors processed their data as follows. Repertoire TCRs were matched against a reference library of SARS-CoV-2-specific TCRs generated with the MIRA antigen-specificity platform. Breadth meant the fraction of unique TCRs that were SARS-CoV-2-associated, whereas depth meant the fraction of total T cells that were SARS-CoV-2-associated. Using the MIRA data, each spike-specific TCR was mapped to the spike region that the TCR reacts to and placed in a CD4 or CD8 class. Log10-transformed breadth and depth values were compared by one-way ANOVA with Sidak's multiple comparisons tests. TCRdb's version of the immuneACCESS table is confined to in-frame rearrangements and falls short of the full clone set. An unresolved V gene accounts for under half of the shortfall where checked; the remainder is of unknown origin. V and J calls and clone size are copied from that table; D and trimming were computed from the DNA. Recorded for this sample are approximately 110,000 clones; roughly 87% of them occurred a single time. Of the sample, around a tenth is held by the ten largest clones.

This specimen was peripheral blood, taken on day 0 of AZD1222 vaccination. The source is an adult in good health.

DNA sequence: TGTGCCAGCAGCTTTTTAGGGGGCGGGAACACTGAAGCTTTCTTT. Translated, this is CASSFLGGGNTEAFF. The V and J genes are TRBV7-6 and TRBJ1-1; 7 bases in the middle match TRBD1. CDR1 and CDR2 are drawn from the germline V gene: SGHVS, FNYEAQ. From V the trimming removes 3 bases and from J it removes 1 base, while the gene matches leave 5 bases of the junction unaccounted for. Its CDR3 holds 15 amino acids, cysteine through phenylalanine. Of all the DNA, just the CDR3 is kept, 45 bases in frame from base 1.